The 14 T cell receptor beta chains presented below share a single source sample, sequenced in a study of cytomegalovirus exposure and HLA in healthy donors. Libraries were prepared by immunoSEQ multiplex PCR; TCRdb keeps only in-frame clonotypes and omits some of them. The sample yields more than 110,000 clones, 86% seen once. Sequencing used PBMCs. The origin of the receptors is a man younger than 30 in good health and CMV-seronegative.

The rearrangement joins TRBV19 to TRBJ2-3, with a tentative D call TRBD1 (5 bases). CDR3 length equals 13 residues. Germline V gives CDR1 LNHDA, CDR2 SQIVND (reference sequence). V lost 6 bases, J lost 3 bases, and 10 bases lay in between. Written as DNA, the CDR3 is TGTGCCAGTAGCAGGGTCGGGACAGATACGCAGTATTTT. The encoded protein is CASSRVGTDTQYF.

This chain connects TRBV4-2 to TRBJ2-3; 7 nucleotides agree with TRBD2. J lost 0 bases, V lost 0 bases, and 9 bases had no gene match. The CDR3 consists of 18 residues. CDR1 is LGHNA, CDR2 YNFKEQ, per germline. CDR3 sequence (DNA): TGTGCCAGCAGCCAAGATCGGGCTAGCGGATCTAGCACAGATACGCAGTATTTT. It codes for CASSQDRASGSSTDTQYF.

The rearrangement links TRBV6-5 to TRBJ1-5; perhaps TRBD1 as D (5 bases). V was trimmed by 5 bases and J by 3 bases, leaving 11 bases between them. CDR1 and CDR2 (germline): MNHEY, SVGAGI. The length of the CDR3 is 14 residues. The CDR3 nucleotides are TGTGCCAGCAGTGATACAGGATACAATCAGCCCCAGCATTTT. Encoded protein: CASSDTGYNQPQHF.

The chain recombines TRBV9 with TRBJ1-4; D gene uncertain. Germline-derived CDR1 and CDR2 are SGDLS and YYNGEE. The V end lost 6 bases, the J end lost 9 bases, and 18 bases lay between the germline ends. The CDR3 is 14 amino acids. The CDR3 nucleotides read TGTGCCAGCACCACGGACGGCGAGGGAAAAAAACTGTTTTTT. Translated, it gives CASTTDGEGKKLFF.

The chain joins TRBV2 to TRBJ1-2; tentative D call: TRBD1 (5 bases). V gave up 5 bases and J gave up 4 bases, with 14 bases separating them. Germline CDR1 reads SNHLY; CDR2 reads FYNNEI. The CDR3 extends over 14 amino acids. The CDR3 DNA reads TGTGCCAGCAGTTGGGACTCCCTCAGCTATGGCTACACCTTC. The encoded protein is CASSWDSLSYGYTF.

The rearrangement uses TRBV28 and TRBJ2-5; tentatively, D is TRBD2 (6 bases). Germline CDR1 and CDR2: MDHEN and SYDVKM. CDR3 length equals 16 residues. V lost 1 base and J lost 4, with 16 bases in between. The CDR3 sequence is CASSLFGGSMTETQYF. As DNA, the CDR3 is TGTGCCAGCAGTTTATTCGGGGGATCTATGACAGAGACCCAGTACTTC.

V and J are TRBV5-4 and TRBJ2-1, with D tentatively TRBD1 (6 bases). V was shortened by 7 bases and J by 3 bases, with 11 bases between the two germline ends. Germline V gives CDR1 SGHNT, CDR2 YYREEE (reference sequence). The CDR3 loop spans 13 amino acids. CDR3 protein: CASLGGLYNEQFF. CDR3 DNA: TGTGCCAGCCTAGGGGGTCTCTACAATGAGCAGTTCTTC. Combining the CDR3 with reference TRBV5-4 and TRBJ2-1 gives the whole variable domain ETGVTQSPTHLIKTRGQQVTLRCSSQSGHNTVSWYQQALGQGPQFIFQYYREEENGRGNFPPRFSGLQFPNYSSELNVNALELDDSALYLCASLGGLYNEQFFGPGTRLTVL.

This chain connects TRBV11-2 to TRBJ2-1; D remains unclear. The length of the CDR3 is 12 residues. In germline, CDR1 is SGHAT, CDR2 FQNNGV. V lost 8 bases and J lost 8, with 13 bases in between. As DNA, the CDR3 is TGTGCCAGCGGGCCACCTGTAGATGAGCAGTTCTTC. This translates into CASGPPVDEQFF.

The genes are TRBV5-1 and TRBJ2-7; D perhaps matches TRBD1 (6 bases). The V and J ends lost 1 base and 5 bases respectively, with 19 bases between them. This CDR3 has 16 residues. Per the germline V gene, CDR1 is SGHRS and CDR2 is YFSETQ. The CDR3 sequence is CASSLRSEGRGNEQYF. CDR3 nucleotide sequence: TGCGCCAGCAGCTTGCGGTCTGAGGGTAGGGGGAACGAGCAGTACTTC.

V and J are TRBV6-6 and TRBJ2-7; TRBD1 aligns across 11 bases. This CDR3 has 13 residues. The V segment lost 8 bases and the J segment 3 bases; nucleotides outside the gene matches: 3. Germline V gives CDR1 MNHNY, CDR2 SVGAGI (reference sequence). The CDR3 region is CASGTGGNYEQYF. In DNA, the CDR3 is TGTGCCAGCGGGACAGGGGGAAACTACGAGCAGTACTTC.

This rearrangement joins TRBV30 to TRBJ2-3; D is ambiguous. This CDR3 is built from 13 residues. V was clipped by 5 bases and J by 6 bases, with 15 bases between them. Germline CDR1 and CDR2: GTSNPN and SVGIG (reference sequence). The CDR3 DNA reads TGTGCCTGGGAGACTCGATTTGGGGATACGCAGTATTTT. Its translation: CAWETRFGDTQYF.

The chain employs TRBV11-2 and TRBJ1-1; D perhaps matches TRBD1 (6 bases). Trimming took 5 bases from V and 4 from J, leaving 17 bases between them. Germline V gene data show CDR1 as SGHAT and CDR2 as FQNNGV. The CDR3 covers 15 residues. The CDR3 region has the DNA TGTGCCAGCAGCCCATTACAGGGCCGGGGCACTGAAGCTTTCTTT. The encoded protein is CASSPLQGRGTEAFF.

This clone turned up a few times. The CDR3 reads CASPGIGKDEQFF. The CDR3 nucleotides are TGTGCCAGCCCCGGGATAGGGAAGGATGAGCAGTTCTTC. The chain couples TRBV7-9 to TRBJ2-1; tentative D call: TRBD2 (5 bases). Germline CDR1 reads SEHNR; CDR2 reads FQNEAQ (reference sequence). The CDR3 is 13 residues long. The V and J ends lost 8 bases and 8 bases respectively, with 16 bases between them.

V and J are TRBV2 and TRBJ2-5, with TRBD2 matching over 14 bases. Germline V CDR1 and CDR2: SNHLY, FYNNEI. V trimming: 7 bases; J trimming: 5 bases; junction bases outside the gene matches: 6. The CDR3 has 15 amino acids. In nucleotides, the CDR3 is TGTGCCAGCACGCTGGGACTAGCGGGAGTGGAGACCCAGTACTTC. Translating gives CASTLGLAGVETQYF.